The 24 T cell receptor beta chains below come from one sample, sequenced in a study of identical twins. TCRdb reprocessed the 5' RACE reads via MiXCR and lists one record per CDR3 protein. In the table there are some 560,000 distinct CDR3 sequences, approximately 10% of which are singletons. This sample also belongs to another study, concerning yellow fever vaccine responses in identical twins.

Sequencing was carried out using PBMCs. The receptors were sampled from a woman younger than 35 in good health.

This clonotype was seen only a few times. V and J are TRBV29-1 and TRBJ1-2, with a possible D match to TRBD1 (5 bases). V lost 3 bases to trimming and J lost 7 bases, with 12 bases between them. The CDR3 runs 12 residues. From germline, CDR1 is SQVTM and CDR2 ANQGSEA. The CDR3 DNA is TGCAGCGTTGAGGGAGGGGACGGTGGCTACACCTTC. Amino acids: CSVEGGDGGYTF.

The chain carries TRBV29-1 and TRBJ2-1; TRBD2 matches 11 bases. Germline V lookup: CDR1 SQVTM, CDR2 ANQGSEA. This CDR3 is 13 amino acids long. With 2 bases clipped from V and 15 bases from J, the junction kept 9 bases outside the gene matches. This chain's CDR3 is CSVEPGLAANLFF. CDR3 DNA sequence: TGCAGCGTTGAACCGGGACTAGCGGCAAATCTGTTCTTC.

This clonotype was seen a few times. This chain uses TRBV20-1 with TRBJ2-7; D is perhaps TRBD1 or TRBD2 (5 bases each). The CDR3 is 14 residues long. Between the trimmed V and J ends, which lost 2 bases and 0 bases, there was a span of 11 bases. Germline assignment: CDR1 DFQATT and CDR2 SNEGSKA (reference sequence). The CDR3 here is CSARSGTASYEQYF. DNA of the CDR3: TGCAGTGCTAGATCCGGGACGGCCTCCTACGAGCAGTACTTC.

A remark on this clonotype: One end of the junction fails to match germline, which may point to a read error. The rearrangement links TRBV12-3 or TRBV12-4 to TRBJ2-2; a possible D gene is TRBD2 (7 bases). This CDR3 comprises 19 residues. CDR3 residues: CTSSLIRGGGRRSTGELFF. Written as DNA, the CDR3 is TGTACCAGCAGTTTAATACGCGGGGGCGGCCGTCGTAGCACCGGGGAGCTGTTTTTT.

This chain uses TRBV29-1 with TRBJ2-5; TRBD1 or TRBD2 may be the D gene (5 bases each). V was cut by 3 bases and J by 0 bases, with 17 bases left in between. CDR3 size: 16 residues. In germline, CDR1 is SQVTM, CDR2 ANQGSEA. The CDR3 loop is CSVEWVQGPYQETQYF. For the CDR3, the DNA is TGCAGCGTTGAGTGGGTGCAGGGACCTTACCAAGAGACCCAGTACTTC.

Many counts were recorded for this clonotype. The chain links TRBV4-3 to TRBJ2-7; D is possibly TRBD1 or TRBD2 (5 bases each). Per germline, CDR1 LGHNA and CDR2 YSLEER. There are 16 residues in the CDR3. The germline V and J ends were trimmed by 0 bases and 5 bases, with 17 bases remaining between them. The CDR3 here is CASSQDGAAGRDEQYF. DNA for the CDR3: TGCGCCAGCAGCCAAGACGGGGCTGCCGGTCGGGACGAGCAGTACTTC.

This sequence joins TRBV29-1 and TRBJ2-7; no reliable D call. The V and J ends lost 8 bases and 3 bases respectively, with 11 bases between them. The CDR3 covers 11 residues. The V gene's germline CDR1 is SQVTM and CDR2 ANQGSEA. Written as DNA, the CDR3 is TGCAGCCTCCTATGGGGCTACGAGCAGTACTTC. Protein product: CSLLWGYEQYF.

Many counts were recorded for this clonotype. This rearrangement joins TRBV4-1 to TRBJ2-1; 15 bases match TRBD2. CDR3 length equals 15 residues. From germline, CDR1 is MGHRA and CDR2 YSYEKL. J gave up 8 bases and V 4 bases, and 3 bases lay outside the gene matches. The chain's CDR3 is CASSLGLAGGDEQFF. The CDR3 DNA reads TGCGCCAGCAGCCTCGGACTAGCGGGAGGGGATGAGCAGTTCTTC.

The CDR3 here is CASSFGGRGNIQYF. The CDR3 DNA reads TGTGCCAGCAGCTTTGGCGGGAGGGGAAACATTCAGTACTTC. The chain has TRBV7-2 and TRBJ2-4; TRBD2 matches 9 bases. The J segment lost 6 bases and the V segment lost 3 bases, leaving 3 bases of the junction unmatched. Germline values: CDR1 SGHTA, CDR2 FQGNSA. CDR3 length: 14 residues.

V and J are TRBV19 and TRBJ2-2; D unclear. The CDR3 is made up of 15 amino acids. V was trimmed by 6 bases and J by 5 bases, leaving 16 bases between them. Per the germline V gene, CDR1 is LNHDA and CDR2 is SQIVND (reference sequence). In DNA form, the CDR3 reads TGTGCCAGTAGCCCCTCGGCAAAAGGGACCGGGGAGCTGTTTTTT. The encoded protein is CASSPSAKGTGELFF.

A word on this clonotype: This may stem from a read error, because a much larger clone lies one nucleotide away. The V and J genes are TRBV7-2 and TRBJ2-5, with TRBD1 identical over 9 bases. Germline assignment: CDR1 SGHTA and CDR2 FQGNSA. This CDR3 is built from 16 residues. The CDR3 DNA reads TGTGCCATCAGCCCCCCCGGGACAGGGTATAAGGAGACCCAGTACTTC. Its protein is CAISPPGTGYKETQYF. The variable domain in full, with the rest retrieved from reference TRBV7-2 and TRBJ2-5, is GAGVSQSPSNKVTEKGKDVELRCDPISGHTALYWYRQSLGQGLEFLIYFQGNSAPDKSGLPSDRFSAERTGGSVSTLTIQRTQQEDSAVYLCAISPPGTGYKETQYFGPGTRLLVL.

The table lists this clonotype with many counts. The chain combines TRBV2 with TRBJ2-1; 12 positions agree with TRBD2. This CDR3 has 19 amino acids. The V segment lost 3 bases and the J segment 0 bases; nucleotides outside the gene matches: 9. CDR1 and CDR2 from the germline V gene are SNHLY and FYNNEI. The CDR3 loop is CASSDRGLAGVSSYNEQFF. The CDR3 DNA follows: TGTGCCAGCAGTGACAGGGGACTAGCGGGCGTGAGCTCCTACAATGAGCAGTTCTTC. Together with reference TRBV2 and TRBJ2-1, the CDR3 gives the full variable domain: EPEVTQTPSHQVTQMGQEVILRCVPISNHLYFYWYRQILGQKVEFLVSFYNNEISEKSEIFDDQFSVERPDGSNFTLKIRSTKLEDSAMYFCASSDRGLAGVSSYNEQFFGPGTRLTVL.

This clonotype has only a few counts. The chain carries TRBV9 and TRBJ1-1, with D unresolved. Germline CDR1 reads SGDLS; CDR2 reads YYNGEE. Deletions cut 3 bases from V and 1 base from J, with 7 bases between. This CDR3 has 13 residues. The CDR3 is CASSGGWNTEAFF. DNA of the CDR3: TGTGCCAGCAGCGGCGGGTGGAACACTGAAGCTTTCTTT.

The chain employs TRBV5-4 and TRBJ2-5; the D is unclear. This CDR3 comprises 16 residues. The germline CDR1 and CDR2 sequences are SGHNT and YYREEE (reference sequence). Trimming left V 4 bases short and J 5 bases short, with 21 bases between. CDR3 DNA sequence: TGTGCCAGCAGCCCTACCCCACGGGCCTCAGGCGAGACCCAGTACTTC. As protein: CASSPTPRASGETQYF.

In regard to this clonotype: A much larger clone lies a single base off, so this may be a read error. No conserved phenylalanine or tryptophan ends this CDR3, so it is likely a read error. V usage is TRBV6-5 and J usage is TRBJ2-7; no clear D gene. Germline lookup yields CDR1 MNHEY and CDR2 SVGAGI. CDR3 length: 13 amino acids. Trimming cost V 4 bases and J 5 bases, with 12 bases left between them. The CDR3 region is CASSLEGMNEQYY. The CDR3 DNA follows: TGTGCCAGCAGTTTGGAAGGGATGAACGAGCAGTACTAC.

The rearrangement links TRBV29-1 to TRBJ2-5, with D perhaps given as TRBD1 or TRBD2 (5 bases each). Germline CDR1 is SQVTM and CDR2 is ANQGSEA. The CDR3 runs to 15 residues. V was cut by 6 bases and J by 2 bases, with 19 bases left in between. CDR3 coding DNA: TGCAGCGTAGTGGGACCCAGAGGGCGGCAAGAGACCCAGTACTTC. Its protein product is CSVVGPRGRQETQYF.

The J gene is TRBJ2-7, the V gene TRBV9; D unclear. Germline CDR1 and CDR2: SGDLS and YYNGEE. This CDR3 region has 13 residues. V was clipped by 1 base and J by 5 bases, with 10 bases between them. DNA for the CDR3: TGTGCCAGCAGCGTAACAGCTGCTAACGAGCAGTACTTC. Its protein is CASSVTAANEQYF.

DNA of the CDR3: TGCAGTGCTAGAGATTTGACTAGCGGGAAGAATGAGCAGTTCTTC. It yields the protein CSARDLTSGKNEQFF. This chain joins TRBV20-1 and TRBJ2-1; 11 bases fit TRBD2. The CDR3 has 15 residues. V was pared by 0 bases and J by 7 bases, with 5 bases of the junction left unmatched. Germline values: CDR1 DFQATT, CDR2 SNEGSKA (reference sequence).

In this sample, this clonotype turned up a few times. The J gene is TRBJ2-1, the V gene TRBV15, with 7 bases fitting TRBD1. Germline V CDR1 and CDR2: LNHNV, YYDKDF (reference sequence). The V gene end was trimmed by 0 bases and the J gene end by 6 bases; junction bases not matched to a gene: 8. This CDR3 is built from 16 residues. Here the CDR3 reads CATSREETGRGNEQFF. CDR3 nucleotides: TGTGCCACCAGCAGAGAGGAGACAGGGAGAGGCAATGAGCAGTTCTTC.

This clonotype was observed a few times. This chain connects TRBV6-5 to TRBJ2-1, with 9 nucleotides matching TRBD2. Germline CDR1 reads MNHEY; CDR2 reads SVGAGI. This CDR3 comprises 12 residues. V lost 6 bases to trimming and J lost 10 bases; unmatched junction nucleotides: 4. Here the CDR3 DNA reads TGTGCCAGCAGACATACTAGCGGGGAGCAGTTCTTC. It is translated as CASRHTSGEQFF.

J is TRBJ1-4 and V is TRBV20-1; the D is unclear. Germline CDR1 and CDR2: DFQATT and SNEGSKA (reference sequence). Trimming took off 1 base at V and 0 bases at J, with 6 bases between the two ends. This CDR3 region has 14 residues. CDR3 loop: CSARAISTNEKLFF. For the CDR3, the DNA is TGCAGTGCTAGAGCGATATCAACTAATGAAAAACTGTTTTTT.

The sample holds many counts of this clonotype. The chain couples TRBV6-5 to TRBJ2-7, with D perhaps TRBD1 (5 bases). The length of the CDR3 is 14 residues. V gave up 0 bases and J gave up 2 bases, with 8 bases separating them. Germline CDR1 reads MNHEY; CDR2 reads SVGAGI. The CDR3 nucleotides read TGTGCCAGCAGTTACTCTCAGGGTCCCTACGAGCAGTACTTC. Protein product: CASSYSQGPYEQYF.

Only a few counts were recorded for this clonotype. The V and J genes are TRBV9 and TRBJ2-5, with D possibly TRBD2 on 6 matching bases. Trimming stripped 6 bases from V and 5 bases from J, with 29 bases between. The germline gives CDR1 SGDLS, CDR2 YYNGEE. The CDR3 is made up of 18 amino acids. The CDR3 loop is CASIKKEGTYRPEETQYF. The CDR3 nucleotides are TGTGCCAGCATCAAAAAAGAGGGGACTTACCGACCAGAGGAGACCCAGTACTTC.

The rearrangement links TRBV3-1 to TRBJ2-7; 11 nucleotides match TRBD2. The germline CDR1 and CDR2 sequences are LGHDT and YNNKEL (reference sequence). This CDR3 is 17 amino acids long. V shed 3 bases and J 3 bases; nucleotides not matched to a gene: 10. The CDR3 sequence is CASSHLSGGAYLYEQYF. As DNA, the CDR3 is TGTGCCAGCAGCCACCTTAGCGGGGGGGCTTATCTCTACGAGCAGTACTTC.